One sample yielded the 11 T cell receptor beta chains listed below, sequenced in a study of blood T cells in healthy people across ages. Combining a sample-barcoded 5' primer with a J-beta primer mix, a second PCR ran for 7 to 11 cycles. A single record per CDR3 protein comes from TCRdb applying MiXCR to the 5' RACE reads. The table shows roughly 2 million distinct CDR3 sequences, with about 50% occurring only once. Specimen: blood. The receptors were gathered from a woman aged 40 to 49 in good health.

This clonotype was detected ten times or more. This chain joins TRBV29-1 and TRBJ2-7, with D perhaps TRBD1 (5 bases). The V gene lost 4 bases and the J gene lost 5 bases, with 21 bases spanning the gap. Germline V CDR1 and CDR2: SQVTM, ANQGSEA. This CDR3 is 15 amino acids long. This chain's CDR3 is CSVVAGAGFRNEQYF. Here the CDR3 DNA reads TGCAGCGTTGTAGCTGGGGCAGGGTTTAGGAACGAGCAGTACTTC.

The sample holds a few counts of this clonotype. This chain joins TRBV4-1 and TRBJ1-4, with TRBD1 matching 9 bases. The length of the CDR3 is 15 residues. Losses at the gene ends were 0 bases for V and 5 bases for J; bases not matched to a gene: 1. CDR1 is MGHRA, CDR2 YSYEKL, per germline. The DNA of the CDR3 is TGCGCCAGCAGCCAAGAAGGGACAGGGAATGAAAAACTGTTTTTT. It encodes CASSQEGTGNEKLFF.

V is TRBV9 and J is TRBJ1-2; 7 bases match TRBD1. This CDR3 region has 13 residues. The germline CDR1 and CDR2 sequences are SGDLS and YYNGEE. V shed 1 base, J shed 8 bases, and the junction held 5 bases outside the gene matches. CDR3 in amino acids: CASSVWTGRGYTF. Here the CDR3 DNA reads TGTGCCAGCAGCGTATGGACAGGTCGGGGCTACACCTTC.

The chain links TRBV20-1 to TRBJ2-3; D uncertain. The V end lost 0 bases, the J end lost 0 bases, and 13 bases lay between the germline ends. Germline V gene sequence: CDR1 DFQATT, CDR2 SNEGSKA (reference sequence). The CDR3 runs 16 residues. CDR3 sequence (DNA): TGCAGTGCTAGAGATCGTGATGGATCTAGCACAGATACGCAGTATTTT. Residues: CSARDRDGSSTDTQYF.

The chain couples TRBV10-3 to TRBJ2-6, with D perhaps matching TRBD2 (5 bases). This CDR3 comprises 17 residues. CDR1 is ENHRY and CDR2 is SYGVKD in the germline V gene. The V end lost 2 bases, the J end lost 1 base, and 12 bases lay between the germline ends. The CDR3 spells CAISEVTGGSGANVLTF. CDR3 DNA sequence: TGTGCCATCAGTGAGGTCACCGGAGGTTCTGGGGCCAACGTCCTGACTTTC.

Ten or more counts support this clonotype. A read error is possible here, since a much larger clone lies one base away. The chain couples TRBV28 to TRBJ2-6; 9 positions match TRBD1. V lost 6 bases to trimming and J lost 0 bases; unmatched junction nucleotides: 9. CDR1 and CDR2 (germline): MDHEN, SYDVKM. The CDR3 loop spans 18 amino acids. CDR3 in amino acids: CASRLRQGVSSGANVLTF. CDR3 sequence (DNA): TGTGCCAGCAGACTAAGACAGGGGGTAAGCTCTGGGGCCAACGTCCTGACTTTC.

The gene calls are TRBV15 and TRBJ1-5, with D uncertain. This CDR3 contains 14 residues. V lost 0 bases and J 7 bases, leaving 10 bases between the germline ends. Germline V gene sequence: CDR1 LNHNV, CDR2 YYDKDF (reference sequence). For the CDR3, the DNA is TGTGCCACCAGCAGAGATCGGGGATCACAGCCCCAGCATTTT. Its protein product is CATSRDRGSQPQHF. Combining the CDR3 with reference TRBV15 and TRBJ1-5 gives the whole variable domain DAMVIQNPRYQVTQFGKPVTLSCSQTLNHNVMYWYQQKSSQAPKLLFHYYDKDFNNEADTPDNFQSRRPNTSFCFLDIRSPGLGDTAMYLCATSRDRGSQPQHFGDGTRLSIL.

The rearrangement joins TRBV20-1 to TRBJ2-1; 7 nucleotides match TRBD2. V was clipped by 1 base and J by 6 bases; unmatched bases: 12. The germline CDR1 and CDR2 sequences are DFQATT and SNEGSKA (reference sequence). The CDR3 spans 16 residues. The CDR3, as DNA: TGCAGTGCTAGAGCAGGAGCGGGGACCCTGAGCAATGAGCAGTTCTTC. This encodes CSARAGAGTLSNEQFF.

This clonotype was recorded a few times. CDR3 residues: CASSFHTGTGRMNTEAFF. The CDR3, as DNA: TGTGCCAGCAGTTTTCACACCGGGACAGGGCGCATGAACACTGAAGCTTTCTTT. J is TRBJ1-1 and V is TRBV6-2 or TRBV6-3, with TRBD1 identical over 9 bases. J lost 0 bases, V lost 4 bases, and 12 bases had no gene match. In germline, CDR1 is MNHEY, CDR2 SVGEGT. This CDR3 is built from 18 residues.

V and J are TRBV29-1 and TRBJ1-2; no reliable D call. CDR3 length: 13 amino acids. The germline V and J ends were trimmed by 4 bases and 0 bases, with 9 bases remaining between them. Germline V gives CDR1 SQVTM, CDR2 ANQGSEA. For the CDR3, the DNA is TGCAGCGTTGTCCGGGAAGCTAACTATGGCTACACCTTC. This encodes CSVVREANYGYTF.

This clonotype was detected many times. The J gene is TRBJ2-5, the V gene TRBV29-1, with TRBD1 identical over 7 bases. The V segment lost 7 bases and the J segment 4 bases; nucleotides outside the gene matches: 6. Germline-derived CDR1 and CDR2 are SQVTM and ANQGSEA. The CDR3 is 12 amino acids. In DNA form, the CDR3 reads TGCAGCGCCGTGACAGGGTTAGAGACCCAGTACTTC. Protein: CSAVTGLETQYF.